The 15 T cell receptor beta chains below come from one sample, sequenced in a study of cytomegalovirus exposure and HLA in healthy donors (dated by TCRdb to 2016 to 2017). Receptor libraries were prepared by the immunoSEQ multiplex PCR assay. A mixture of 60 forward primers for TCR Vbeta segments and 13 reverse primers for TCR Jbeta segments was used in the multiplex PCR. TCRdb obtained this table from immuneACCESS and retained in-frame rearrangements with V and J assigned. These tables miss some clones; where compared with another copy, unresolved V genes account for less than half of the shortfall, and the remainder is unexplained. The sample table lists roughly 130,000 clones, around 80% of them with a count of one. The biggest ten clones account for roughly 1.8% of the sample. The specimen sequenced was PBMCs. These receptors all come from a woman in her thirties or forties in good health and CMV-seronegative.

The V gene is TRBV5-5, the J gene TRBJ1-3; D not certain. Germline V gene data show CDR1 as SGHKS and CDR2 as YYEKEE (reference sequence). Trimming removed 0 bases from V and 1 base from J, with 5 bases in between. There are 14 residues in the CDR3. CDR3 DNA: TGTGCCAGCAGCTTGGGAGGGTCTGGAAACACCATATATTTT. It encodes CASSLGGSGNTIYF.

The chain employs TRBV6-1 and TRBJ2-3; 7 bases fit TRBD1. The CDR3 is 15 residues long. After removal of 5 bases from V and 5 bases from J, the junction contained 10 bases not matched to a gene. Germline V gives CDR1 MNHNS, CDR2 SASEGT. The CDR3 protein is CASSLIPTGRDTQYF. DNA for the CDR3: TGTGCCAGCAGTCTAATCCCGACAGGGCGAGATACGCAGTATTTT.

The V and J genes are TRBV30 and TRBJ1-3; D remains ambiguous. From germline, CDR1 is GTSNPN and CDR2 SVGIG (reference sequence). This CDR3 has 13 amino acids. V was pared by 0 bases and J by 0 bases, with 3 bases between. The CDR3 nucleotides are TGTGCCTGGAGTGTCCACTCTGGAAACACCATATATTTT. Translating it yields CAWSVHSGNTIYF.

The rearrangement uses TRBV5-1 and TRBJ2-7; D gene unclear. The CDR3 is 14 amino acids. V shed 4 bases and J shed 0 bases, with 11 bases lying between them. Germline CDR1 reads SGHRS; CDR2 reads YFSETQ. DNA of the CDR3: TGCGCCAGCAGCCTCGCGTACGGCTCCTACGAGCAGTACTTC. Translated: CASSLAYGSYEQYF.

V is TRBV14 and J is TRBJ2-1; 9 bases match TRBD1. The CDR3 length is 15 residues. Trimming took 5 bases from V and 2 from J; bases not matched to a gene: 4. Germline CDR1 SGHDN, CDR2 FVKESK. CDR3 loop: CASSMDRGTYNEQFF. Here the CDR3 DNA reads TGTGCCAGCAGCATGGACAGGGGAACCTACAATGAGCAGTTCTTC.

The V and J genes are TRBV19 and TRBJ2-2; TRBD2 might be the D (5 bases). This CDR3 region has 17 residues. Germline-derived CDR1 and CDR2 are LNHDA and SQIVND (reference sequence). The V end lost 0 bases, the J end lost 5 bases, and 16 bases lay between the germline ends. In DNA form, the CDR3 reads TGTGCCAGTAGTATAGATGGAGGTGGATTCGTAACCGGGGAGCTGTTTTTT. It is translated as CASSIDGGGFVTGELFF.

The chain joins TRBV28 to TRBJ2-2; maybe TRBD1 (6 bases). The CDR3 sequence is 13 residues long. CDR1 is MDHEN, CDR2 SYDVKM, per germline. The ends were cut back, 8 bases at V and 7 bases at J, with 14 bases in the middle. CDR3 sequence (DNA): TGTGCCAGCGTTGAGACAGGTGGCGGGGAGCTGTTTTTT. Protein: CASVETGGGELFF.

This rearrangement joins TRBV7-6 to TRBJ2-2; 9 positions agree with TRBD2. This CDR3 region has 17 residues. The germline gives CDR1 SGHVS, CDR2 FNYEAQ. V was pared by 1 base and J by 3 bases, with 6 bases of the junction left unmatched. The CDR3, as DNA: TGTGCCAGCAGCTTAGAAAACGCGGGAGGGTACACCGGGGAGCTGTTTTTT. This encodes CASSLENAGGYTGELFF.

The V call is TRBV7-3, the J call TRBJ1-6, with a possible D match to TRBD1 (5 bases). The CDR3 totals 16 residues. The germline V and J ends were trimmed by 5 bases and 6 bases, with 17 bases remaining between them. Germline-derived CDR1 and CDR2 are SGHTA and FQGTGA. The DNA for the CDR3 is TGTGCCAGCAGCCTCGGGCCTCCGGGGGGTAATTCACCCCTCCACTTT. Protein product: CASSLGPPGGNSPLHF.

The chain employs TRBV23-1 and TRBJ1-5; D gene ambiguous. TRBV23-1 is noted as an ORF with a role that remains uncertain. CDR3 length: 15 residues. Trimming removed 2 bases from V and 2 bases from J, with 10 bases in between. The CDR3 loop is CASSQAPSGNQPQHF. The DNA for the CDR3 is TGCGCCAGCAGTCAAGCCCCTTCAGGCAATCAGCCCCAGCATTTT.

This chain links TRBV28 with TRBJ2-3, with 11 bases that match TRBD2. Germline V gene sequence: CDR1 MDHEN, CDR2 SYDVKM. V shed 9 bases, J shed 5 bases, and the junction held 4 bases outside the gene matches. The CDR3 runs to 13 residues. In DNA, the CDR3 is TGTGCCAGTATAGCGGGGGGGATAGATACGCAGTATTTT. This encodes CASIAGGIDTQYF.

In this sample, this clone turned up a few times. This rearrangement joins TRBV9 to TRBJ2-2; 8 nucleotides align to TRBD1. J gave up 6 bases and V 2 bases, and 9 bases lay outside the gene matches. This CDR3 comprises 16 residues. Germline assignment: CDR1 SGDLS and CDR2 YYNGEE. DNA of the CDR3: TGTGCCAGCAGCGTTTCAGGGGGCGCAGTGGCCGGGGAGCTGTTTTTT. Its translation: CASSVSGGAVAGELFF. The full variable domain, its missing parts supplied by reference TRBV9 and TRBJ2-2, is DSGVTQTPKHLITATGQRVTLRCSPRSGDLSVYWYQQSLDQGLQFLIQYYNGEERAKGNILERFSAQQFPDLHSELNLSSLELGDSALYFCASSVSGGAVAGELFFGEGSRLTVL.

The chain recombines TRBV12-5 with TRBJ2-1; 8 positions agree with TRBD2. CDR3 length: 14 amino acids. J gave up 6 bases and V 7 bases, and 8 bases lay outside the gene matches. CDR1 is LGHNT, CDR2 FRNRAP, per germline. Here the CDR3 DNA reads TGTGCTAGTGCCCCACACCTAGCGGGCAATGAGCAGTTCTTC. This encodes CASAPHLAGNEQFF. The full variable domain, its missing parts supplied by reference TRBV12-5 and TRBJ2-1, is DARVTQTPRHKVTEMGQEVTMRCQPILGHNTVFWYRQTMMQGLELLAYFRNRAPLDDSGMPKDRFSAEMPDATLATLKIQPSEPRDSAVYFCASAPHLAGNEQFFGPGTRLTVL.

The rearrangement links TRBV19 to TRBJ1-1, with D hard to call. V was shortened by 1 base and J by 5 bases, with 20 bases between the two germline ends. CDR3 size: 17 residues. In germline, CDR1 is LNHDA, CDR2 SQIVND (reference sequence). The CDR3 loop is CASSIVGGQADKTEAFF. CDR3 nucleotide sequence: TGTGCCAGTAGTATAGTGGGAGGCCAGGCTGATAAGACTGAAGCTTTCTTT.

This rearrangement joins TRBV30 to TRBJ2-5, with D tentatively TRBD2 (5 bases). Germline V gives CDR1 GTSNPN, CDR2 SVGIG (reference sequence). The V gene lost 0 bases and the J gene lost 8 bases, with 10 bases spanning the gap. The CDR3 extends over 12 amino acids. CDR3 sequence (DNA): TGTGCCTGGAGTGTAAAGACGGGAACCCAGTACTTC. Protein product: CAWSVKTGTQYF.